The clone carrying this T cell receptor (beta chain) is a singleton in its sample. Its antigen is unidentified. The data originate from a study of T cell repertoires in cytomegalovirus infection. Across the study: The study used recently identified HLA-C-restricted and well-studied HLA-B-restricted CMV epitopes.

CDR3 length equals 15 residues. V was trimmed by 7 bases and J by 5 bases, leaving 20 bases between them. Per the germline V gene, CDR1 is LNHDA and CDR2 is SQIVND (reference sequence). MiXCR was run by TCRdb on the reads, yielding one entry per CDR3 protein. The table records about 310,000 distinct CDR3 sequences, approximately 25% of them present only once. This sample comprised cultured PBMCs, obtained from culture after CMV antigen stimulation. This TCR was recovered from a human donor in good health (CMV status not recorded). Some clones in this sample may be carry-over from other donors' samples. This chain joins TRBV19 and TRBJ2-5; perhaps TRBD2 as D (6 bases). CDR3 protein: CASKGEAGRPETQYF. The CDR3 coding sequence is TGTGCCAGTAAAGGGGAAGCGGGTCGCCCGGAGACCCAGTACTTC.